Listed below are T cell receptor beta chains from one sample, sequenced in a study of shared clonotypes between healthy human individuals. Measured with immunoSEQ multiplex PCR; TCRdb has only the in-frame clones, and not every one. This sample yields 1.5 million to 2.5 million clones, of which over 85% are seen a single time; 0.95% to 1.5% belongs to the top ten. Sequences were obtained from naive CD8+ T cells sorted from blood. Receptor source: a man in his late teens or twenties in good health. The CDR3 runs from the conserved cysteine through the conserved F or W. Each record gives: CDR3 protein, CDR3 DNA, D gene, clone size, V gene, J gene. D genes are given only for firm matches. Clone size is given for some rows only: seen once, a few or many times, or a class if the clone is expanded.

CDR3 protein: CAAFLAGGGEQFF
CDR3 DNA: TGTGCCGCGTTCCTAGCGGGAGGGGGTGAGCAGTTCTTC
D gene: TRBD2
clone size: -
V gene: TRBV2
J gene: TRBJ2-1

CDR3 protein: CASSTGAARGDTQYF
CDR3 DNA: TGTGCCAGCAGTACGGGGGCGGCTAGGGGGGATACGCAGTATTTT
D gene: -
clone size: -
V gene: TRBV27
J gene: TRBJ2-3

CDR3 protein: CASTPDRGPLGYTF
CDR3 DNA: TGTGCCAGCACCCCGGACAGGGGGCCCTTGGGCTACACCTTC
D gene: TRBD1
clone size: -
V gene: TRBV6-1
J gene: TRBJ1-2

CDR3 protein: CASGDPQGAYEQYF
CDR3 DNA: TGTGCCAGCGGAGACCCACAGGGGGCCTACGAGCAGTACTTC
D gene: TRBD1
clone size: -
V gene: TRBV5-8
J gene: TRBJ2-7

CDR3 protein: CASSLETDSYEQYF
CDR3 DNA: TGCGCCAGCAGCTTGGAGACAGACTCCTACGAGCAGTACTTC
D gene: -
clone size: once
V gene: TRBV5-1
J gene: TRBJ2-7

CDR3 protein: CASSARRDSESYEQYF
CDR3 DNA: TGTGCCAGCAGCGCCAGACGGGACTCTGAATCCTACGAGCAGTACTTC
D gene: -
clone size: -
V gene: TRBV9
J gene: TRBJ2-7

CDR3 protein: CASSIGGGTLEQFF
CDR3 DNA: TGTGCCAGCAGCATAGGGGGCGGGACTCTTGAGCAGTTCTTC
D gene: -
clone size: -
V gene: TRBV9
J gene: TRBJ2-1

CDR3 protein: CASNPRSYGNTIYF
CDR3 DNA: TGTGCCAGTAATCCAAGATCGTATGGAAACACCATATATTTT
D gene: -
clone size: -
V gene: TRBV19
J gene: TRBJ1-3

CDR3 protein: CASSGWNSNYEQYF
CDR3 DNA: TGTGCCAGCAGTGGTTGGAACAGTAACTACGAGCAGTACTTC
D gene: -
clone size: -
V gene: TRBV25-1
J gene: TRBJ2-7

CDR3 protein: CASSESRLQAYEQYF
CDR3 DNA: TGTGCCAGCAGTGAGAGTAGGTTACAGGCCTACGAGCAGTACTTC
D gene: -
clone size: -
V gene: TRBV2
J gene: TRBJ2-7

CDR3 protein: CASSSTYEQYF
CDR3 DNA: TGTGCCAGCAGCTCGACCTACGAGCAGTACTTC
D gene: -
clone size: few
V gene: TRBV11-2
J gene: TRBJ2-7

CDR3 protein: CASSQGRVYEQYF
CDR3 DNA: TGCGCCAGCAGTCAGGGCAGGGTCTACGAGCAGTACTTC
D gene: -
clone size: -
V gene: TRBV23-1
J gene: TRBJ2-7

CDR3 protein: CASSYQYNTEAFF
CDR3 DNA: TGTGCCAGCAGTTACCAGTATAACACTGAAGCTTTCTTT
D gene: -
clone size: -
V gene: TRBV6-5
J gene: TRBJ1-1

CDR3 protein: CASSLQGDYGYTF
CDR3 DNA: TGTGCCAGCAGCTTACAGGGAGACTATGGCTACACCTTC
D gene: -
clone size: -
V gene: TRBV5-4
J gene: TRBJ1-2

CDR3 protein: CASSESELAGWGIQYF
CDR3 DNA: TGCGCCAGCAGTGAGAGCGAACTAGCGGGATGGGGCATTCAGTACTTC
D gene: TRBD2
clone size: once
V gene: TRBV10-2
J gene: TRBJ2-4

CDR3 protein: CAISEPGGAYEQYF
CDR3 DNA: TGTGCCATCAGTGAGCCCGGTGGGGCCTACGAGCAGTACTTC
D gene: -
clone size: -
V gene: TRBV10-3
J gene: TRBJ2-7